This T cell receptor beta chain was sequenced for a study of T cells in narcolepsy. Study summary: Donors had narcolepsy type 1 or type 2, or were healthy controls. Study results and limitations: No autoreactive T cell clone sequences appeared in some memory CD4+ repertoires. Reportedly, autoreactive clonotypes were serially detected in patients' blood but not controls'. Comparing one patient's CSF and blood CD4+ clonotypes highlighted HCRT- and TRIB2-specific autoreactive clonotypes.

Assay: immunoSEQ multiplex PCR; the TCRdb copy retains only in-frame clones and omits some. Among fewer than 40,000 clones listed, roughly 80% were seen once. On this clone: Antigen specificity is unknown.

The germline CDR1 and CDR2 sequences are SGHRS and YFSETQ. The ends were cut back, 0 bases at V and 4 bases at J, with 11 bases in the middle. The CDR3 is made up of 15 amino acids. The rearrangement uses TRBV5-1 and TRBJ2-1; D unclear. The TCR originated in a human donor with narcolepsy. What was sequenced was CD45RA- memory CD4+ T cells from PBMCs. Written as DNA, the CDR3 is TGCGCCAGCAGCTTGGACAGCCCGATGTACAATGAGCAGTTCTTC. The encoded protein is CASSLDSPMYNEQFF.